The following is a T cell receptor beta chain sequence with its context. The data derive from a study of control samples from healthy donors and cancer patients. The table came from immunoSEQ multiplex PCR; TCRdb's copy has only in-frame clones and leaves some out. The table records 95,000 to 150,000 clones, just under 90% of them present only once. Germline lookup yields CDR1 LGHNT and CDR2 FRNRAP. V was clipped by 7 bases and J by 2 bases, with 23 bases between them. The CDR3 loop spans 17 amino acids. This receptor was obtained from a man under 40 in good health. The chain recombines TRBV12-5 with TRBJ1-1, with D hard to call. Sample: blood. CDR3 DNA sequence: TGTGCTAGTGCCATATCTAGGACCCTTGGAGAAAACACTGAAGCTTTCTTT. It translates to CASAISRTLGENTEAFF. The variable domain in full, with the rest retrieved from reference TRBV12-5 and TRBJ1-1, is DARVTQTPRHKVTEMGQEVTMRCQPILGHNTVFWYRQTMMQGLELLAYFRNRAPLDDSGMPKDRFSAEMPDATLATLKIQPSEPRDSAVYFCASAISRTLGENTEAFFGQGTRLTVV.